This T cell receptor (beta chain) derives from a study of blood T cell repertoires in COVID-19. Generated by immunoSEQ multiplex PCR, the TCRdb table keeps only in-frame clones and is missing some. This table holds about 88,000 clones, roughly 90% found once. In this sample, this clone turned up a few times. This TCR derives from a man between 60 and 75 years old with acute or convalescent COVID-19. The sequenced material came from peripheral blood.

CDR3 nucleotide sequence: TGTGCCACCGCGGGGTCCACAGATACGCAGTATTTT. The encoded protein is CATAGSTDTQYF. J is TRBJ2-3 and V is TRBV24-1; tentative D call: TRBD2 (6 bases). Trimming shortened V by 9 bases and J by 2 bases, and 8 bases separated the two germline ends. This CDR3 has 12 residues. CDR1 and CDR2 (germline): KGHDR, SFDVKD.